The present T cell receptor beta chain was sequenced within a study of blood T cell repertoires in COVID-19. The method was immunoSEQ multiplex PCR; TCRdb's version includes in-frame clones alone and lacks a portion of them. The top ten clones hold about 43% of a sample with about 74,000 clones, approximately 80% of them seen once. CDR1 is SGHNT and CDR2 is YYREEE in the germline V gene (reference sequence). The V segment lost 0 bases and the J segment 5 bases; nucleotides outside the gene matches: 8. This CDR3 region has 17 residues. Sequencing input: peripheral blood. The chain uses TRBV5-4 and TRBJ2-3; TRBD2 matches 11 bases. This TCR came from a man older than 75 with acute or convalescent COVID-19. The CDR3 sequence: CASSLGGLAVGLDTQYF. Here the CDR3 DNA reads TGTGCCAGCAGCTTGGGGGGACTAGCGGTAGGGTTAGATACGCAGTATTTT. Filled out from reference TRBV5-4 and TRBJ2-3, the complete variable domain reads ETGVTQSPTHLIKTRGQQVTLRCSSQSGHNTVSWYQQALGQGPQFIFQYYREEENGRGNFPPRFSGLQFPNYSSELNVNALELDDSALYLCASSLGGLAVGLDTQYFGPGTRLTVL.